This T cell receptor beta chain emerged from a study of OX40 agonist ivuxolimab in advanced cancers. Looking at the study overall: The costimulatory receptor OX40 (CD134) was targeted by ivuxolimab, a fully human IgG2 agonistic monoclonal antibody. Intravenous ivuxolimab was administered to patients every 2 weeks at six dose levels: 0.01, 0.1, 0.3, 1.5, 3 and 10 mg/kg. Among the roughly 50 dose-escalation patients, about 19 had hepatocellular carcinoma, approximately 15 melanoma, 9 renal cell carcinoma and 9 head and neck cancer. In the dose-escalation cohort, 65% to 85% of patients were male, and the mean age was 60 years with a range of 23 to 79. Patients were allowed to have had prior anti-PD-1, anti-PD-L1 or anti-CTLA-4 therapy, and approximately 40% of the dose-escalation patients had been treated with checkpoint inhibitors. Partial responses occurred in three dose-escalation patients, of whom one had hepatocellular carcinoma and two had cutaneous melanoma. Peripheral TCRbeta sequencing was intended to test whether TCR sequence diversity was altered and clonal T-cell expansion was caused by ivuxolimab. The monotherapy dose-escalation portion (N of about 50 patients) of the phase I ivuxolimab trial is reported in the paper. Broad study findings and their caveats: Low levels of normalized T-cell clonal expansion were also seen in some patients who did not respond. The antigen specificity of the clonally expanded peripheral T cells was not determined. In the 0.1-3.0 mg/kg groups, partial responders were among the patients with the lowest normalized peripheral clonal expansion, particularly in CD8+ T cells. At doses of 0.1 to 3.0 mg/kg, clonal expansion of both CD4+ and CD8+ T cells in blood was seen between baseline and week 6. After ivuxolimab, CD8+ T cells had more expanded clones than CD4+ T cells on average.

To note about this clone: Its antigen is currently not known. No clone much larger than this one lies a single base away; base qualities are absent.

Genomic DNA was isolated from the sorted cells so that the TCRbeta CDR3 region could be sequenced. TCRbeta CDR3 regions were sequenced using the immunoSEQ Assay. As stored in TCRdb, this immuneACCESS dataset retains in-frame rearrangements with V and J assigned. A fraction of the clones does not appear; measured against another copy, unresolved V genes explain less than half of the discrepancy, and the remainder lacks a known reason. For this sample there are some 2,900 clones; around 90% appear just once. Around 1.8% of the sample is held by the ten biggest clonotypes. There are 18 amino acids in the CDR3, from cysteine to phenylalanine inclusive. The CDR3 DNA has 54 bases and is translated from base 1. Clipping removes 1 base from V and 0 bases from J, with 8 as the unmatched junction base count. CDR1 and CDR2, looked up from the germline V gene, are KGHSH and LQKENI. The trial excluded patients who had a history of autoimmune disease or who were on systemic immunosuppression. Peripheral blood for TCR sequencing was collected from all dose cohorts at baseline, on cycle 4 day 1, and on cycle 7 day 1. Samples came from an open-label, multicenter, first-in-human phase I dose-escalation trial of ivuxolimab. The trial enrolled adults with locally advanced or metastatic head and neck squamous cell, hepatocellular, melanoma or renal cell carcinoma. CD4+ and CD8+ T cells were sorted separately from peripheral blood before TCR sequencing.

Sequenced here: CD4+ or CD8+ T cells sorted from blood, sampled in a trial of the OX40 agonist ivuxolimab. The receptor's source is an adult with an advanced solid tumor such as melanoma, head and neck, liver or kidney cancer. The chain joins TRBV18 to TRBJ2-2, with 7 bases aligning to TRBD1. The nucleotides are TGTGCCAGCTCACCACAGGACCTCAGGGGGTCGAACACCGGGGAGCTGTTTTTT. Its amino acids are CASSPQDLRGSNTGELFF.